The rows below give T cell receptor beta chains drawn from one sample of a study of cytomegalovirus exposure and HLA in healthy donors. Using immunoSEQ multiplex PCR, the repertoire was profiled, and TCRdb retains in-frame clones only, with some absent. The sample yields 160,000 or so clones, 75% to 85% seen once. Material for sequencing was PBMCs. The receptors stem from a young man in good health and CMV-seronegative. Both conserved end residues are part of each CDR3. Each record gives: V gene, CDR3 length, clone size, J gene, D gene, CDR3 protein, CDR3 DNA. A D gene is named only where the DNA matches it firmly. The listing skips clone size in some rows; elsewhere it reads once, few, many or a size class.

V gene: TRBV19; CDR3 length: 14; clone size: .; J gene: TRBJ1-2; D gene: TRBD1; CDR3 protein: CASSTSGTGCGYTF; CDR3 DNA: TGTGCCAGTAGTACTTCCGGGACAGGGTGCGGCTACACCTTC
V gene: TRBV14; CDR3 length: 14; clone size: .; J gene: TRBJ1-6; D gene: .; CDR3 protein: CASSQIRQASPLHF; CDR3 DNA: TGTGCCAGCAGCCAAATACGGCAGGCTTCACCCCTCCACTTT
V gene: TRBV30; CDR3 length: 14; clone size: .; J gene: TRBJ2-3; D gene: TRBD2; CDR3 protein: CAWAAGGFTDTQYF; CDR3 DNA: TGTGCCTGGGCAGCGGGGGGCTTTACAGATACGCAGTATTTT
V gene: TRBV6-6; CDR3 length: 14; clone size: few; J gene: TRBJ1-1; D gene: .; CDR3 protein: CASSPSERGTEAFF; CDR3 DNA: TGTGCCAGCTCACCTAGCGAGAGAGGCACTGAAGCTTTCTTT
V gene: TRBV20-1; CDR3 length: 11; clone size: .; J gene: TRBJ1-6; D gene: .; CDR3 protein: CSATGNSPLHF; CDR3 DNA: TGCAGTGCCACGGGTAATTCACCCCTCCACTTT
V gene: TRBV27; CDR3 length: 15; clone size: .; J gene: TRBJ2-7; D gene: .; CDR3 protein: CASRPPGSGLYEQYF; CDR3 DNA: TGTGCCAGCAGGCCCCCGGGAAGCGGTCTCTACGAGCAGTACTTC
V gene: TRBV19; CDR3 length: 15; clone size: .; J gene: TRBJ2-7; D gene: TRBD1; CDR3 protein: CASSTPGQKFYEQYF; CDR3 DNA: TGTGCCAGTAGTACACCGGGACAGAAATTCTACGAGCAGTACTTC
V gene: TRBV5-1; CDR3 length: 17; clone size: .; J gene: TRBJ2-6; D gene: TRBD1; CDR3 protein: CASSHRTGLAGANVLTF; CDR3 DNA: TGCGCCAGCAGCCACCGGACAGGGTTGGCTGGGGCCAACGTCCTGACTTTC
V gene: TRBV10-3; CDR3 length: 16; clone size: .; J gene: TRBJ1-4; D gene: TRBD1; CDR3 protein: CAISGTGGPTNEKLFF; CDR3 DNA: TGTGCCATCAGTGGGACAGGGGGGCCAACTAATGAAAAACTGTTTTTT
V gene: TRBV27; CDR3 length: 16; clone size: .; J gene: TRBJ2-7; D gene: TRBD1; CDR3 protein: CASSRGRTGISYEQYF; CDR3 DNA: TGTGCCAGCAGCCGTGGTCGGACAGGGATCTCCTACGAGCAGTACTTC
V gene: TRBV28; CDR3 length: 12; clone size: .; J gene: TRBJ2-3; D gene: .; CDR3 protein: CASSLVTDTQYF; CDR3 DNA: TGTGCCAGCAGTTTAGTAACAGATACGCAGTATTTT
V gene: TRBV5-6; CDR3 length: 12; clone size: .; J gene: TRBJ2-5; D gene: .; CDR3 protein: CASSSRMETQYF; CDR3 DNA: TGTGCCAGCAGCTCGAGGATGGAGACCCAGTACTTC
V gene: TRBV18; CDR3 length: 15; clone size: .; J gene: TRBJ2-5; D gene: .; CDR3 protein: CASSPGTPRGETQYF; CDR3 DNA: TGTGCCAGCTCACCGGGGACACCACGAGGGGAGACCCAGTACTTC
V gene: TRBV11-1; CDR3 length: 13; clone size: once; J gene: TRBJ2-7; D gene: .; CDR3 protein: CASSFGQTYEQYF; CDR3 DNA: TGTGCCAGCAGCTTTGGGCAGACCTACGAGCAGTACTTC
V gene: TRBV27; CDR3 length: 15; clone size: .; J gene: TRBJ2-1; D gene: TRBD2; CDR3 protein: CASSLLAGVYNEQFF; CDR3 DNA: TGTGCCAGCAGTTTACTCGCGGGGGTCTACAATGAGCAGTTCTTC
V gene: TRBV5-8; CDR3 length: 15; clone size: .; J gene: TRBJ2-1; D gene: .; CDR3 protein: CASSSGQSSYNEQFF; CDR3 DNA: TGTGCCAGCAGCTCCGGACAAAGCTCCTACAATGAGCAGTTCTTC
V gene: TRBV7-8; CDR3 length: 16; clone size: few; J gene: TRBJ1-5; D gene: TRBD1; CDR3 protein: CASSLWGTGSNQPQHF; CDR3 DNA: TGTGCCAGCAGCTTATGGGGGACAGGCAGCAATCAGCCCCAGCATTTT
V gene: TRBV6-1; CDR3 length: 13; clone size: .; J gene: TRBJ2-7; D gene: TRBD2; CDR3 protein: CASSDGTGGEQYF; CDR3 DNA: TGTGCCAGCAGTGACGGGACGGGGGGAGAGCAGTACTTC
V gene: TRBV27; CDR3 length: 14; clone size: .; J gene: TRBJ1-1; D gene: .; CDR3 protein: CASTLRARETEAFF; CDR3 DNA: TGTGCCAGCACCCTGAGGGCGCGAGAAACTGAAGCTTTCTTT
V gene: TRBV2; CDR3 length: 16; clone size: once; J gene: TRBJ1-5; D gene: .; CDR3 protein: CASSGRDPGSNQPQHF; CDR3 DNA: TGTGCCAGCAGCGGGAGGGACCCGGGGAGCAATCAGCCCCAGCATTTT
V gene: TRBV28; CDR3 length: 15; clone size: .; J gene: TRBJ1-5; D gene: .; CDR3 protein: CASSLGGQTHQPQHF; CDR3 DNA: TGTGCCAGCAGTTTAGGGGGACAAACCCATCAGCCCCAGCATTTT
V gene: TRBV28; CDR3 length: 17; clone size: .; J gene: TRBJ1-1; D gene: TRBD1; CDR3 protein: CASSLTRGHSMNTEAFF; CDR3 DNA: TGTGCCAGCAGTTTAACCAGGGGGCATTCCATGAACACTGAAGCTTTCTTT
V gene: TRBV30; CDR3 length: 19; clone size: .; J gene: TRBJ2-2; D gene: .; CDR3 protein: CAWSVRLAGWGRYAGELFF; CDR3 DNA: TGTGCCTGGAGTGTCCGGCTAGCTGGCTGGGGTCGATACGCCGGGGAGCTGTTTTTT
V gene: TRBV18; CDR3 length: 15; clone size: .; J gene: TRBJ1-5; D gene: .; CDR3 protein: CASSPPDTSNQPQHF; CDR3 DNA: TGTGCCAGCTCACCACCCGACACCTCCAATCAGCCCCAGCATTTT
V gene: TRBV6-1; CDR3 length: 16; clone size: .; J gene: TRBJ2-7; D gene: TRBD2; CDR3 protein: CASSEGPSGRFNEQYF; CDR3 DNA: TGTGCCAGCAGTGAAGGTCCTAGCGGGAGATTCAACGAGCAGTACTTC
V gene: TRBV27; CDR3 length: 16; clone size: .; J gene: TRBJ2-1; D gene: .; CDR3 protein: CASSLVGGSGYNEQFF; CDR3 DNA: TGTGCCAGCAGTTTAGTAGGCGGGTCTGGCTACAATGAGCAGTTCTTC
V gene: TRBV30; CDR3 length: 16; clone size: .; J gene: TRBJ1-1; D gene: .; CDR3 protein: CAWSWGGGRSNTEAFF; CDR3 DNA: TGTGCCTGGAGTTGGGGGGGCGGCCGTTCGAACACTGAAGCTTTCTTT
V gene: TRBV2; CDR3 length: 11; clone size: .; J gene: TRBJ2-5; D gene: .; CDR3 protein: CASSLQETQYF; CDR3 DNA: TGTGCCAGCAGTCTACAAGAGACCCAGTACTTC
V gene: TRBV11-2; CDR3 length: 13; clone size: .; J gene: TRBJ2-7; D gene: TRBD2; CDR3 protein: CASSWGLDAERGF; CDR3 DNA: TGTGCCAGCAGCTGGGGACTAGATGCCGAACGCGGATTC
V gene: TRBV7-9; CDR3 length: 14; clone size: .; J gene: TRBJ1-4; D gene: TRBD1; CDR3 protein: CASSPRTGEEKLFF; CDR3 DNA: TGTGCCAGCAGCCCCCGGACAGGGGAAGAAAAACTGTTTTTT
V gene: TRBV27; CDR3 length: 16; clone size: .; J gene: TRBJ1-2; D gene: .; CDR3 protein: CASSLALGAFRYGYTF; CDR3 DNA: TGTGCCAGCAGCCTCGCATTAGGGGCGTTCCGGTATGGCTACACCTTC
V gene: TRBV28; CDR3 length: 15; clone size: .; J gene: TRBJ2-1; D gene: TRBD2; CDR3 protein: CASSFRLAGGSGQFF; CDR3 DNA: TGTGCCAGCAGTTTTCGACTAGCGGGAGGTTCTGGGCAGTTCTTC
V gene: TRBV7-3; CDR3 length: 13; clone size: .; J gene: TRBJ2-7; D gene: .; CDR3 protein: CASSLTRVHEQYF; CDR3 DNA: TGTGCCAGCAGCTTAACCAGGGTCCACGAGCAGTACTTC
V gene: TRBV27; CDR3 length: 14; clone size: few; J gene: TRBJ1-1; D gene: .; CDR3 protein: CASSLGVRDTEAFF; CDR3 DNA: TGTGCCAGCAGTTTGGGTGTCCGGGACACTGAAGCTTTCTTT
V gene: TRBV7-9; CDR3 length: 18; clone size: .; J gene: TRBJ2-3; D gene: .; CDR3 protein: CASSLYGSVGYGSDTQYF; CDR3 DNA: TGTGCCAGCAGCCTCTACGGTTCCGTCGGGTACGGGTCAGATACGCAGTATTTT
V gene: TRBV7-9; CDR3 length: 13; clone size: .; J gene: TRBJ2-5; D gene: .; CDR3 protein: CASSASTEETQYF; CDR3 DNA: TGTGCCAGCAGCGCATCGACTGAAGAGACCCAGTACTTC
V gene: TRBV7-8; CDR3 length: 16; clone size: few; J gene: TRBJ1-5; D gene: TRBD1; CDR3 protein: CASSWAGDRGNQPQHF; CDR3 DNA: TGTGCCAGCAGCTGGGCCGGGGACAGGGGCAATCAGCCCCAGCATTTT
V gene: TRBV28; CDR3 length: 12; clone size: .; J gene: TRBJ2-2; D gene: TRBD1; CDR3 protein: CASIQGAGELFF; CDR3 DNA: TGTGCCAGCATCCAGGGGGCCGGGGAGCTGTTTTTT
V gene: TRBV28; CDR3 length: 14; clone size: .; J gene: TRBJ1-2; D gene: .; CDR3 protein: CASSLVVANYGYTF; CDR3 DNA: TGTGCCAGCAGTTTAGTCGTAGCTAACTATGGCTACACCTTC
V gene: TRBV19; CDR3 length: 15; clone size: .; J gene: TRBJ1-3; D gene: .; CDR3 protein: CASTSRGISGNTIYF; CDR3 DNA: TGTGCCAGTACCTCACGGGGGATCTCTGGAAACACCATATATTTT
V gene: TRBV29-1; CDR3 length: 11; clone size: few; J gene: TRBJ2-7; D gene: TRBD1; CDR3 protein: CSVGQAYEQYF; CDR3 DNA: TGCAGCGTGGGACAGGCCTACGAGCAGTACTTC
V gene: TRBV5-1; CDR3 length: 13; clone size: .; J gene: TRBJ1-5; D gene: .; CDR3 protein: CASSLTGNQPQHF; CDR3 DNA: TGCGCCAGCAGCTTGACAGGGAATCAGCCCCAGCATTTT
V gene: TRBV15; CDR3 length: 16; clone size: .; J gene: TRBJ2-1; D gene: .; CDR3 protein: CATSRDRTPSPNEQFF; CDR3 DNA: TGTGCCACCAGCAGAGACAGGACCCCTAGCCCCAATGAGCAGTTCTTC
V gene: TRBV5-4; CDR3 length: 15; clone size: .; J gene: TRBJ1-3; D gene: .; CDR3 protein: CASSLGLSSGNTIYF; CDR3 DNA: TGTGCCAGCAGCTTGGGGCTGTCCTCTGGAAACACCATATATTTT
V gene: TRBV5-1; CDR3 length: 16; clone size: .; J gene: TRBJ2-2; D gene: TRBD1; CDR3 protein: CASFAGQGFNTGELFF; CDR3 DNA: TGCGCCAGCTTCGCGGGACAGGGTTTTAACACCGGGGAGCTGTTTTTT
V gene: TRBV6-4; CDR3 length: 14; clone size: .; J gene: TRBJ2-7; D gene: TRBD2; CDR3 protein: CASSAPAGGDEQYF; CDR3 DNA: TGTGCCAGCAGTGCCCCTGCGGGGGGTGACGAGCAGTACTTC
V gene: TRBV11-3; CDR3 length: 14; clone size: .; J gene: TRBJ2-7; D gene: .; CDR3 protein: CASSLGGRGHEQYF; CDR3 DNA: TGTGCCAGCAGCTTAGGCGGCAGGGGCCACGAGCAGTACTTC
V gene: TRBV28; CDR3 length: 15; clone size: .; J gene: TRBJ1-5; D gene: .; CDR3 protein: CASSRRVGQGQPQHF; CDR3 DNA: TGTGCCAGCAGCAGAAGGGTGGGGCAAGGTCAGCCCCAGCATTTT
V gene: TRBV6-5; CDR3 length: 13; clone size: few; J gene: TRBJ2-7; D gene: TRBD1; CDR3 protein: CASSRTGATGWYF; CDR3 DNA: TGTGCCAGCAGCCGGACAGGAGCCACCGGTTGGTACTTC
V gene: TRBV9; CDR3 length: 15; clone size: .; J gene: TRBJ2-1; D gene: .; CDR3 protein: CASSVGGGLGNEQFF; CDR3 DNA: TGTGCCAGCAGCGTAGGTGGGGGCTTGGGCAATGAGCAGTTCTTC
V gene: TRBV10-3; CDR3 length: 15; clone size: .; J gene: TRBJ2-1; D gene: TRBD2; CDR3 protein: CAISESGGIDNEQFF; CDR3 DNA: TGTGCCATCAGTGAGAGCGGGGGGATCGACAATGAGCAGTTCTTC
V gene: TRBV5-4; CDR3 length: 14; clone size: few; J gene: TRBJ1-2; D gene: .; CDR3 protein: CASRADSNNYGYTF; CDR3 DNA: TGTGCCAGTCGGGCGGACAGCAATAACTATGGCTACACCTTC
V gene: TRBV30; CDR3 length: 16; clone size: once; J gene: TRBJ2-3; D gene: TRBD1; CDR3 protein: CAWMGGGTGGTDTQYF; CDR3 DNA: TGTGCCTGGATGGGCGGCGGGACAGGAGGCACAGATACGCAGTATTTT